Described below is a single T cell receptor (beta chain) sequence and its context. Its target is unknown. Sequencing used immunoSEQ multiplex PCR; TCRdb keeps in-frame clones, though not all of them. The sample yields approximately 92,000 clones, 85% to 90% seen once. The CDR3 is 13 residues long. V lost 5 bases to trimming and J lost 2 bases, with 10 bases between them. The germline V gene has CDR1 SEHNR and CDR2 FQNEAQ (reference sequence). This sample stems from a study of T cell responses to AZD1222 COVID-19 vaccine. On the study more broadly: Analyses pooled second doses at about 4 or about 12 weeks.

Whole-study results and caveats: Most donors were white British and more were female, and clonal diversity was possibly underestimated.

The V call is TRBV7-9, the J call TRBJ2-7; the D is unclear. The source was peripheral blood, collected on day 0 of AZD1222 vaccination. The origin of this receptor is an adult in good health. Here the CDR3 DNA reads TGTGCCAGCAGCGTGGTCCCTACCTACGAGCAGTACTTC. It translates to CASSVVPTYEQYF.